These 3 T cell receptor beta chains share one sample of origin, sequenced in a study of T cell responses to AZD1222 COVID-19 vaccine. Here immunoSEQ multiplex PCR was the method, and the copy in TCRdb shows in-frame clones only, minus some. The table includes around 160,000 clones, approximately 90% detected once. Sequences were derived from peripheral blood, sampled on day 0 of AZD1222 vaccination. Every receptor here comes from an adult in good health.

The V and J genes are TRBV18 and TRBJ2-7, with D possibly matching TRBD1 (6 bases). The germline gives CDR1 KGHSH, CDR2 LQKENI. This CDR3 contains 14 residues. V dropped 4 bases and J dropped 5 bases, with 15 bases sitting between them. CDR3 DNA: TGTGCCAGCTCACAGATTACAGGGTCCCACGAGCAGTACTTC. Amino acid sequence: CASSQITGSHEQYF.

V gene TRBV30 combines with J gene TRBJ2-7; D possibly uses TRBD1 or TRBD2 (5 bases each). The CDR3 is 15 residues long. CDR1 and CDR2 (germline): GTSNPN, SVGIG (reference sequence). Trimming removed 3 bases at V and 5 bases at J, with 20 bases between. The chain's CDR3 is CAWSAAGTSTDEQYF. CDR3 DNA sequence: TGTGCCTGGAGCGCGGCCGGGACGTCTACAGACGAGCAGTACTTC.

The V and J genes are TRBV5-8 and TRBJ1-1; D gene ambiguous. Trimming removed 1 base at V and 0 bases at J, with 13 bases between. Looked up from germline, CDR1 is SGHTS and CDR2 is YDEGEE. The CDR3 is made up of 16 amino acids. The CDR3 region has the DNA TGTGCCAGCAGCTTGAGGCAGGCAGCGGTGAACACTGAAGCTTTCTTT. Encoded protein: CASSLRQAAVNTEAFF. The whole variable domain, filled in from reference TRBV5-8 and TRBJ1-1, reads EAGVTQSPTHLIKTRGQQATLRCSPISGHTSVYWYQQALGLGLQFLLWYDEGEERNRGNFPPRFSGRQFPNYSSELNVNALELEDSALYLCASSLRQAAVNTEAFFGQGTRLTVV.